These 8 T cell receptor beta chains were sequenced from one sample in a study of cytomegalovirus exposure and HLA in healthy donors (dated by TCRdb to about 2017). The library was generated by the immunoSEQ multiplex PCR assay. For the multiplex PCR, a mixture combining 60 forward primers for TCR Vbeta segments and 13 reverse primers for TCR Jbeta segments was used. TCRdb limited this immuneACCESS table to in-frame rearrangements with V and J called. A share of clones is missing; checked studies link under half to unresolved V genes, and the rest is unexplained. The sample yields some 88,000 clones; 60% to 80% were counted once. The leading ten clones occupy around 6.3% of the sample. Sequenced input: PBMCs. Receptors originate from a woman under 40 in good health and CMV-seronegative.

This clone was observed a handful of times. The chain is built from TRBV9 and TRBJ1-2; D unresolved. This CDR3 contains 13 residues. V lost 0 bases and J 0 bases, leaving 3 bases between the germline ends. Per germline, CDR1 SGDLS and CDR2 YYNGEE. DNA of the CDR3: TGTGCCAGCAGCGTAGACACTAACTATGGCTACACCTTC. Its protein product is CASSVDTNYGYTF.

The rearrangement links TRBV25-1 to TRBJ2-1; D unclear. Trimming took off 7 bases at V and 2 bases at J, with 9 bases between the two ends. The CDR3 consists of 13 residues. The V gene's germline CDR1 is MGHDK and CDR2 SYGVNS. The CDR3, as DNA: TGTGCCAGCACGCGTGCTACCTACAATGAGCAGTTCTTC. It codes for CASTRATYNEQFF.

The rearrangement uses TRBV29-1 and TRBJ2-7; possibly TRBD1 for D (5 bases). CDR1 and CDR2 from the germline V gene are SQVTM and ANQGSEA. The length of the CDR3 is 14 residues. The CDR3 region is CSCTGLGQGSQQYF. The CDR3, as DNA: TGCAGTTGTACCGGATTGGGGCAGGGAAGTCAGCAGTACTTC.

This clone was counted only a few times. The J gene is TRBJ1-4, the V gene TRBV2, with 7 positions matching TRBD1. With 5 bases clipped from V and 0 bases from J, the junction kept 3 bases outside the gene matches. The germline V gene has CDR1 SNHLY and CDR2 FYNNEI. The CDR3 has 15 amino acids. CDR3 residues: CASSLQGTTNEKLFF. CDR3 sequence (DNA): TGTGCCAGCAGTTTACAGGGGACAACTAATGAAAAACTGTTTTTT.

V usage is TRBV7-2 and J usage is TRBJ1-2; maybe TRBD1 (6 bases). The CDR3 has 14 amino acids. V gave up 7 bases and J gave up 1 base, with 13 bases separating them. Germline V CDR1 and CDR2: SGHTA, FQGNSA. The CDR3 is CASTLTGINYGYTF. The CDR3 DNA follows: TGTGCCAGCACCCTGACAGGTATTAACTATGGCTACACCTTC.

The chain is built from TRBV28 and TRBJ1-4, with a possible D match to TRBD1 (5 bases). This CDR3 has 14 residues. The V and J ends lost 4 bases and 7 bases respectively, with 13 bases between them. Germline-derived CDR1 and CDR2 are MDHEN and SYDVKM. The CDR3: CASSSAGLSEKLFF. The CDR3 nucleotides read TGTGCCAGCAGTTCGGCAGGGTTGTCTGAAAAACTGTTTTTT.

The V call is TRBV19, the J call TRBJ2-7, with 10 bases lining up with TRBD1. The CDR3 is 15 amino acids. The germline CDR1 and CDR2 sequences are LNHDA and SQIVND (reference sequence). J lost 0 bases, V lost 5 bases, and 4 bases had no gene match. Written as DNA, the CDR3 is TGTGCCAGTAGTGAGCGGACAGGGGGCTCCTACGAGCAGTACTTC. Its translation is CASSERTGGSYEQYF.

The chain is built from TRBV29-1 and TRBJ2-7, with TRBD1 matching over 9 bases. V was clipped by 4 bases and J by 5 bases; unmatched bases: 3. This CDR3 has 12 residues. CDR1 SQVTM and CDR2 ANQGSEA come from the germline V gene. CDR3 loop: CSVGDRVHEQYF. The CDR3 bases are TGCAGCGTTGGGGACAGGGTCCACGAGCAGTACTTC.